These T cell receptor beta chains were read from a single sample in a study of human T cells and chemical hapten exposure. MiXCR, applied by TCRdb to the RACE reads, yields one record per CDR3 protein. The sample yields roughly 100,000 distinct CDR3 sequences, roughly a tenth seen once. The sample was whole blood, taken in connection with sensitization to the hapten diphenylcyclopropenone (DPC). All receptors come from a woman aged 40 to 50 with alopecia areata. Some clones in this sample may be carry-over from other donors' samples. The conserved cysteine and the conserved F or W are not part of the CDR3 here.

ASSAPLMGGRKAF	TRBV7-9	TRBJ1-1
ASSPIGKTVRTDTQY	TRBV6-2/TRBV6-3	TRBJ2-3
ASGFSYNEQF	TRBV12-3/TRBV12-4	TRBJ2-1
ASSFTGTGGNNSPLH	TRBV7-2	TRBJ1-6
ASSGRRTGGDEQY	TRBV12-3/TRBV12-4	TRBJ2-7
ASSPFRGTDTQY	TRBV7-9	TRBJ2-3
ASSFGGTSNQPQH	TRBV12-3/TRBV12-4	TRBJ1-5
ASSSLPGQRKSYNEQF	TRBV7-6	TRBJ2-1
ASRVGDLSGEQF	TRBV19	TRBJ2-1
ASSRITIGSTGELF	TRBV3-1	TRBJ2-2
ASSFPGVLNSPLH	TRBV28	TRBJ1-6
ASSYWGQREKLF	TRBV12-3/TRBV12-4	TRBJ1-4
ASSRLNTEAF	TRBV7-6	TRBJ1-1
ASSLGLVSSDTQY	TRBV7-6	TRBJ2-3
ASRLEGQGATEAF	TRBV4-1	TRBJ1-1
SVARDRRETQY	TRBV29-1	TRBJ2-5
ASSFNTEAF	TRBV5-6	TRBJ1-1
ASSFINTEAF	TRBV7-8	TRBJ1-1
ASSLGGTVLGDGYT	TRBV7-2	TRBJ1-2